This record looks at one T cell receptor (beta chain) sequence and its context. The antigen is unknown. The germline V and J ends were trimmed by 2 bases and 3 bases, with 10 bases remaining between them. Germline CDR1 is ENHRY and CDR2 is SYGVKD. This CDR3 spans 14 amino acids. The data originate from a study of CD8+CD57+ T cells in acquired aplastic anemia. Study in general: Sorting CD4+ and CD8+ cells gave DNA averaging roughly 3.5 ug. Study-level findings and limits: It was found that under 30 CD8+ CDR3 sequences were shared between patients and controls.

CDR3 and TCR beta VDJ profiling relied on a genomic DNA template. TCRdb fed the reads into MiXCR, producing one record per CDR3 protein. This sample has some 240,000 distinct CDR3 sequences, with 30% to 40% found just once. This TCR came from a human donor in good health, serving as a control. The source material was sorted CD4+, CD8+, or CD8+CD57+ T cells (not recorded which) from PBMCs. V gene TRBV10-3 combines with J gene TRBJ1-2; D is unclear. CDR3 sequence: CAISERVQDYGYTF. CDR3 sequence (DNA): TGTGCCATCAGTGAGAGAGTACAAGACTATGGCTACACCTTC.